This T cell receptor beta chain was sequenced for a study of OX40 agonist ivuxolimab in advanced cancers. Regarding the study as a whole: Still undetermined is the antigen specificity of the expanded peripheral T cells. Certain nonresponders likewise exhibited a low normalized T-cell clonal expansion.

V shed 5 bases and J shed 2 bases, with 15 bases lying between them. The CDR3 totals 15 residues. Germline V gives CDR1 MDHEN, CDR2 SYDVKM. Data came from immunoSEQ multiplex PCR; TCRdb stores just in-frame clones and leaves some out. This sample has around 78,000 clones, with around 87% found just once. Remarks on this clone: Its antigen is not known.

The sequence was obtained from an adult with an advanced solid tumor such as melanoma, head and neck, liver or kidney cancer. V usage is TRBV28 and J usage is TRBJ1-1; possibly TRBD1 for D (6 bases). The specimen was CD4+ or CD8+ T cells sorted from blood, collected in a trial of the OX40 agonist ivuxolimab. The CDR3 is CASSRRGAGNTEAFF. The CDR3 region has the DNA TGTGCCAGCAGTAGAAGGGGGGCGGGCAACACTGAAGCTTTCTTT.